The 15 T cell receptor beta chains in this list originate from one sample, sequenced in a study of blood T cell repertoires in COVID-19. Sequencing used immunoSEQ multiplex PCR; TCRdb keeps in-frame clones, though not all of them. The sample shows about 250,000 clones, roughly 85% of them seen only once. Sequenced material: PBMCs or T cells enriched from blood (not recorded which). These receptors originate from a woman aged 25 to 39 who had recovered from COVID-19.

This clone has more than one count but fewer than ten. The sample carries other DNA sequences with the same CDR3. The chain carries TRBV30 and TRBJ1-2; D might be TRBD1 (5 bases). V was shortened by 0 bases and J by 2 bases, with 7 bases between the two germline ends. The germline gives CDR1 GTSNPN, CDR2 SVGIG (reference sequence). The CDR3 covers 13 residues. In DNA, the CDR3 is TGTGCCTGGAGTGTACAGGCAAACTATGGCTACACCTTC. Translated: CAWSVQANYGYTF.

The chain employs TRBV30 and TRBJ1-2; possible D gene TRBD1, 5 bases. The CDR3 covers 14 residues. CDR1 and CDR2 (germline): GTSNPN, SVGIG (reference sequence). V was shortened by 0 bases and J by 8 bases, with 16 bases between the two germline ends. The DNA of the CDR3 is TGTGCCTGGAGTGTATTGGGCAGGGCTGACGGCTACACCTTC. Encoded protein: CAWSVLGRADGYTF.

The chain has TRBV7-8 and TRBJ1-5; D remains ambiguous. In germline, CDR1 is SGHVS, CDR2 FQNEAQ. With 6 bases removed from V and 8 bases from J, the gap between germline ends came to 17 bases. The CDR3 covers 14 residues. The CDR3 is CASSLRASVEPQHF. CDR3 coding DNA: TGTGCCAGCAGTCTTCGAGCGTCCGTCGAGCCCCAGCATTTT.

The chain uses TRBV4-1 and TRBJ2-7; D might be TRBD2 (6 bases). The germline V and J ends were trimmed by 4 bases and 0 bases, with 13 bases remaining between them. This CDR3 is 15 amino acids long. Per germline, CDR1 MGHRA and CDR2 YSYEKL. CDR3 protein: CASSRGAAVSYEQYF. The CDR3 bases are TGCGCCAGCAGCCGCGGGGCCGCGGTCTCCTACGAGCAGTACTTC.

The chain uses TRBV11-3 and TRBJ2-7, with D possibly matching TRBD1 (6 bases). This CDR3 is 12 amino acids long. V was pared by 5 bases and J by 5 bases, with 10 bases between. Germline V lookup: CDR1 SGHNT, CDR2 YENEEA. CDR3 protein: CASSAGADEQYF. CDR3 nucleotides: TGTGCCAGCAGCGCAGGGGCAGACGAGCAGTACTTC.

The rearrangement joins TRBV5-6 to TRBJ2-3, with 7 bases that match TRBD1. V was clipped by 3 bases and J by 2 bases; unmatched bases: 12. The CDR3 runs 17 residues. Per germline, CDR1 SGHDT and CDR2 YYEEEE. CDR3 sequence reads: CASSSTLTGVHTDTQYF. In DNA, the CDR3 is TGTGCCAGCAGCTCTACCCTTACAGGGGTCCACACAGATACGCAGTATTTT.

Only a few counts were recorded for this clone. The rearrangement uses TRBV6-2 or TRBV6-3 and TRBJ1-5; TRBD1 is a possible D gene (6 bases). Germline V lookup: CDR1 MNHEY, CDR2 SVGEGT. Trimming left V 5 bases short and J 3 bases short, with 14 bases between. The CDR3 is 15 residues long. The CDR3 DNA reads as TGTGCCAGCAGTCGTTCAGGGGTTTACAATCAGCCCCAGCATTTT. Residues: CASSRSGVYNQPQHF.

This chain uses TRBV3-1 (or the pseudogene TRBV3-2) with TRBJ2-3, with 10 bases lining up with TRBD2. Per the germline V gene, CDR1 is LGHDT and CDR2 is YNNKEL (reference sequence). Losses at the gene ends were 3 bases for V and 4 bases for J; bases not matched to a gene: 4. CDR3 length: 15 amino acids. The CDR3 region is CASSHLAGVPDTQYF. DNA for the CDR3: TGTGCCAGCAGCCACCTAGCGGGAGTCCCAGATACGCAGTATTTT.

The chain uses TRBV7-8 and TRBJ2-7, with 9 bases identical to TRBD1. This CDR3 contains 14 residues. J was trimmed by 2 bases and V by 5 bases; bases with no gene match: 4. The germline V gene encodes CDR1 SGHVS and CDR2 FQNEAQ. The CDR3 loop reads CASSARDRAYEQYF. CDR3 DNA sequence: TGTGCCAGCAGCGCCCGGGACAGGGCCTACGAGCAGTACTTC.

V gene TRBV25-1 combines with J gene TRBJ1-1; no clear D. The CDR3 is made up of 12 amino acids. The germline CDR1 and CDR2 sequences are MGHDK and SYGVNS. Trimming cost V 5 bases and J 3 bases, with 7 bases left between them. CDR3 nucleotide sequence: TGTGCCAGCAGTTGGGAGGACACTGAAGCTTTCTTT. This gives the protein CASSWEDTEAFF.

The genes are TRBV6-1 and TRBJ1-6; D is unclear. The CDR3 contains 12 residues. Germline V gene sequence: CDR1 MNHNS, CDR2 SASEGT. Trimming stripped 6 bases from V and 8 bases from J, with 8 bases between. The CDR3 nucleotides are TGTGCCAGCAGCCGACAAGATTCACCCCTCCACTTT. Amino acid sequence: CASSRQDSPLHF.

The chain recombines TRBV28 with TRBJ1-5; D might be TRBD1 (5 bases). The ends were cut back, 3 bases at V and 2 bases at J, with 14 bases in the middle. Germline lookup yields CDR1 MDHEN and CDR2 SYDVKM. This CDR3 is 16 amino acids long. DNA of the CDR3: TGTGCCAGCAGTTTCTATCAGGCGGGGGGCAATCAGCCCCAGCATTTT. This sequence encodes CASSFYQAGGNQPQHF.

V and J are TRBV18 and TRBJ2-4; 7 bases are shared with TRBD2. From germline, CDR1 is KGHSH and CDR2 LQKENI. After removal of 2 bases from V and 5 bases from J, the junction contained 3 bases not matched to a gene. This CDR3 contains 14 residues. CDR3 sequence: CASSPGRGENIQYF. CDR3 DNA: TGTGCCAGCTCACCAGGACGGGGGGAAAACATTCAGTACTTC. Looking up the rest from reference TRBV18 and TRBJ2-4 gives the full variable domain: NAGVMQNPRHLVRRRGQEARLRCSPMKGHSHVYWYRQLPEEGLKFMVYLQKENIIDESGMPKERFSAEFPKEGPSILRIQQVVRGDSAAYFCASSPGRGENIQYFGAGTRLSVL.

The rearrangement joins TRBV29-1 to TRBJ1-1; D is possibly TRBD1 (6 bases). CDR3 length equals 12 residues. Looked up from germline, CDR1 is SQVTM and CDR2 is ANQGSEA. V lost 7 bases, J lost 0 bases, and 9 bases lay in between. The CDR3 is CSAGQMNTEAFF. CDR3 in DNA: TGCAGCGCGGGACAAATGAACACTGAAGCTTTCTTT.

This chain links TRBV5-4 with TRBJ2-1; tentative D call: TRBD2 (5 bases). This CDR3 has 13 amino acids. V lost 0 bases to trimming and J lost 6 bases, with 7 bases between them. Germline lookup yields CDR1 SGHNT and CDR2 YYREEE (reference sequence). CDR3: CASSLDGVNEQFF. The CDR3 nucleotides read TGTGCCAGCAGCTTGGACGGGGTCAATGAGCAGTTCTTC.